These T cell receptor beta chains were read from a single sample in a study of cytomegalovirus exposure and HLA in healthy donors. The table came from immunoSEQ multiplex PCR; TCRdb's copy has only in-frame clones and leaves some out. This sample contains approximately 130,000 clones. The specimen was PBMCs. The receptors shown here come from a woman aged 60-70 years in good health and CMV-seronegative. The CDR3 runs from the conserved cysteine through the conserved F or W. The D gene is left open where the match is weak.

v_gene: TRBV10-3
j_gene: TRBJ2-1
d_gene: TRBD1
CDR3aa: CAGGTGREQFF
CDR3nt: TGTGCCGGAGGGACAGGGAGGGAGCAGTTCTTC

v_gene: TRBV25-1
j_gene: TRBJ2-2
d_gene: .
CDR3aa: CAGRTGLAGELFF
CDR3nt: TGTGCCGGTAGAACAGGTTTGGCCGGGGAGCTGTTTTTT

v_gene: TRBV14
j_gene: TRBJ2-4
d_gene: .
CDR3aa: CASSQPSLTKNIQYF
CDR3nt: TGTGCCAGCAGCCAACCGTCGCTAACCAAAAACATTCAGTACTTC

v_gene: TRBV6-5
j_gene: TRBJ1-5
d_gene: TRBD1
CDR3aa: CASSTDRGQPQHF
CDR3nt: TGTGCCAGCAGTACTGACAGGGGTCAGCCCCAGCATTTT

v_gene: TRBV9
j_gene: TRBJ1-5
d_gene: TRBD1
CDR3aa: CASSTGVSGNQPQHF
CDR3nt: TGTGCCAGCAGCACAGGGGTCTCTGGCAATCAGCCCCAGCATTTT

v_gene: TRBV9
j_gene: TRBJ2-3
d_gene: .
CDR3aa: CASSVGQRRTDTQYF
CDR3nt: TGTGCCAGCAGCGTAGGCCAGCGGCGGACAGATACGCAGTATTTT

v_gene: TRBV4-1
j_gene: TRBJ1-5
d_gene: .
CDR3aa: CASSLQAGSNQPQHF
CDR3nt: TGCGCCAGCAGCCTCCAGGCCGGCAGCAATCAGCCCCAGCATTTT

v_gene: TRBV6-5
j_gene: TRBJ2-3
d_gene: TRBD2
CDR3aa: CASSYGGGGPGDTQYF
CDR3nt: TGTGCCAGCAGTTACGGGGGCGGGGGGCCAGGAGATACGCAGTATTTT

v_gene: TRBV10-2
j_gene: TRBJ1-5
d_gene: TRBD1
CDR3aa: CASGGQAGGNQPQHF
CDR3nt: TGCGCCAGCGGGGGACAGGCGGGTGGCAATCAGCCCCAGCATTTT

v_gene: TRBV6-6
j_gene: TRBJ1-5
d_gene: .
CDR3aa: CASTPDGGGNQPQHF
CDR3nt: TGTGCCAGCACACCAGATGGGGGCGGGAATCAGCCCCAGCATTTT

v_gene: TRBV7-3
j_gene: TRBJ2-2
d_gene: .
CDR3aa: CASRQDANTGELFF
CDR3nt: TGTGCCAGCAGACAGGACGCGAACACCGGGGAGCTGTTTTTT

v_gene: TRBV5-1
j_gene: TRBJ1-1
d_gene: TRBD1
CDR3aa: CASSTGQGASAEAFF
CDR3nt: TGCGCCAGCAGCACGGGACAGGGGGCGAGCGCTGAAGCTTTCTTT

v_gene: TRBV5-1
j_gene: TRBJ1-1
d_gene: TRBD1
CDR3aa: CASSLAPQGGATEAFF
CDR3nt: TGCGCCAGCAGCTTGGCCCCACAGGGGGGGGCCACTGAAGCTTTCTTT

v_gene: TRBV5-1
j_gene: TRBJ1-1
d_gene: .
CDR3aa: CASSLQGDTEAFF
CDR3nt: TGCGCCAGCAGCTTACAGGGCGACACTGAAGCTTTCTTT

v_gene: TRBV29-1
j_gene: TRBJ1-1
d_gene: .
CDR3aa: CSVGRPQGTAFF
CDR3nt: TGCAGCGTTGGACGGCCTCAGGGTACGGCTTTCTTT

v_gene: TRBV10-1
j_gene: TRBJ1-1
d_gene: .
CDR3aa: CASSVSHRDTEAFF
CDR3nt: TGCGCCAGCAGTGTATCACACAGGGACACTGAAGCTTTCTTT

v_gene: TRBV2
j_gene: TRBJ2-7
d_gene: TRBD2
CDR3aa: CASSEGTSYYEQYF
CDR3nt: TGTGCCAGCAGTGAAGGGACTAGCTACTACGAGCAGTACTTC

v_gene: TRBV2
j_gene: TRBJ1-5
d_gene: TRBD1
CDR3aa: CASSPRTGGGSAQHF
CDR3nt: TGTGCCAGCAGTCCACGGACAGGGGGAGGTTCGGCCCAGCATTTT

v_gene: TRBV19
j_gene: TRBJ1-6
d_gene: .
CDR3aa: CASSIRGSYNSPLHF
CDR3nt: TGTGCCAGTAGTATCAGGGGCTCCTATAATTCACCCCTCCACTTT

v_gene: TRBV27
j_gene: TRBJ1-5
d_gene: .
CDR3aa: CASSLSAGATGNQPQHF
CDR3nt: TGTGCCAGCAGTTTATCCGCGGGGGCTACGGGCAATCAGCCCCAGCATTTT

v_gene: TRBV28
j_gene: TRBJ2-1
d_gene: TRBD2
CDR3aa: CASSLFYGGISYNEQFF
CDR3nt: TGTGCCAGCAGTTTATTCTACGGGGGGATTTCCTACAATGAGCAGTTCTTC

v_gene: TRBV29-1
j_gene: TRBJ1-2
d_gene: .
CDR3aa: CSVETGFRGYTF
CDR3nt: TGCAGCGTTGAAACAGGGTTTCGTGGCTACACCTTC

v_gene: TRBV19
j_gene: TRBJ1-1
d_gene: .
CDR3aa: CASSPRMNTEAFF
CDR3nt: TGTGCCAGTAGTCCCAGGATGAACACTGAAGCTTTCTTT

v_gene: TRBV18
j_gene: TRBJ1-5
d_gene: .
CDR3aa: CASSPGSNQPQHF
CDR3nt: TGTGCCAGCTCTCCCGGGAGCAATCAGCCCCAGCATTTT